The 32 T cell receptor beta chains in this list originate from one sample, sequenced in a study of cytomegalovirus exposure and HLA in healthy donors (TCRdb year 2017). The method behind the library was the immunoSEQ multiplex PCR assay. TCRdb holds this immuneACCESS table with in-frame rearrangements only. Some clones are missing; in checked studies, unresolved V genes explain under half, and the rest has no known cause. The sample table holds 200,000 to 250,000 clones, of which less than 85% were seen once. 4.5% to 7% of the sample is in the top ten clones. Sequencing used PBMCs. The source of these receptors is a woman aged 18-35 years in good health and CMV-seronegative.

The chain joins TRBV9 to TRBJ2-3, with TRBD1 identical over 10 bases. Germline V lookup: CDR1 SGDLS, CDR2 YYNGEE. This CDR3 comprises 15 residues. Trimming removed 4 bases from V and 7 bases from J; junction bases left unmatched: 9. The CDR3 is CASSPRQGASYTQYF. The DNA of the CDR3 is TGTGCCAGCAGCCCTAGACAGGGGGCCTCATATACGCAGTATTTT.

The V gene is TRBV4-1, the J gene TRBJ1-3; TRBD1 agrees at 7 bases. Germline V gene lookup returns CDR1 MGHRA and CDR2 YSYEKL. CDR3 length: 16 amino acids. V dropped 1 base and J dropped 1; count of bases not matched to a gene: 4. CDR3 nucleotides: TGCGCCAGCAGCCAAGCCTACAGGGGATCTGGAAACACCATATATTTT. The encoded protein is CASSQAYRGSGNTIYF.

The V gene is TRBV2, the J gene TRBJ1-2, with D hard to call. The V gene lost 5 bases and the J gene lost 5 bases, with 9 bases spanning the gap. This CDR3 is built from 12 residues. Germline V CDR1 and CDR2: SNHLY, FYNNEI. The CDR3 nucleotides are TGTGCCAGCAGTACTAACCTGTATGGCTACACCTTC. Protein product: CASSTNLYGYTF. The complete variable domain, with remaining parts taken from reference TRBV2 and TRBJ1-2, reads EPEVTQTPSHQVTQMGQEVILRCVPISNHLYFYWYRQILGQKVEFLVSFYNNEISEKSEIFDDQFSVERPDGSNFTLKIRSTKLEDSAMYFCASSTNLYGYTFGSGTRLTVV.

This clone appeared a few times. The rearrangement links TRBV5-1 to TRBJ1-6; maybe TRBD1 (5 bases). The V end was cut by 1 base, the J end by 8 bases, with 10 bases between. The CDR3 is made up of 14 amino acids. CDR1 SGHRS and CDR2 YFSETQ come from the germline V gene. The CDR3 nucleotides read TGCGCCAGCAGCTTGTCTCGAGGGGATTCACCCCTCCACTTT. Residues: CASSLSRGDSPLHF.

This clone showed up just a few times. This CDR3 is also generated by other DNA sequences in the sample. The chain uses TRBV5-1 and TRBJ1-6; 8 nucleotides agree with TRBD1. CDR1 and CDR2 from the germline V gene are SGHRS and YFSETQ. Germline trimming cut 0 bases from V and 7 bases from J; bases unmatched to any gene: 3. The CDR3 length is 15 residues. The CDR3 DNA is TGCGCCAGCAGCTTGGCCGGACAGGGAAATTCACCCCTCCACTTT. Amino acids: CASSLAGQGNSPLHF.

V is TRBV5-1 and J is TRBJ1-5, with D possibly being TRBD1 (5 bases). The CDR3 spans 15 residues. The ends were cut back, 4 bases at V and 7 bases at J, with 18 bases in the middle. Germline loops: CDR1 SGHRS, CDR2 YFSETQ. The CDR3 nucleotides are TGCGCCAGCAGCCCGAGGGCAGGGCAGGACCAGCCCCAGCATTTT. This codes for CASSPRAGQDQPQHF.

This chain connects TRBV7-9 to TRBJ2-2; possible D gene TRBD2, 6 bases. V was cut by 0 bases and J by 5 bases, with 13 bases left in between. Germline V CDR1 and CDR2: SEHNR, FQNEAQ (reference sequence). The CDR3 contains 16 residues. CDR3 region: CASSLATGGETGELFF. The CDR3, as DNA: TGTGCCAGCAGCTTAGCTACCGGGGGAGAAACCGGGGAGCTGTTTTTT.

This clone was observed a handful of times. The rearrangement links TRBV5-1 to TRBJ1-1, with D tentatively TRBD1 (5 bases). Trimming pared 2 bases from V and 3 bases from J, leaving 11 bases between. CDR3 size: 14 residues. Germline V gene lookup returns CDR1 SGHRS and CDR2 YFSETQ. CDR3 sequence (DNA): TGCGCCAGCAGCTTCCGGGACGGATACACTGAAGCTTTCTTT. Protein product: CASSFRDGYTEAFF.

This clone came up once. This chain joins TRBV12-5 and TRBJ1-1; TRBD1 might be the D (5 bases). Germline CDR1 and CDR2: LGHNT and FRNRAP. The CDR3 covers 13 residues. The germline V and J ends were trimmed by 3 bases and 4 bases, with 9 bases remaining between them. The CDR3 protein is CASGLIRGTEAFF. CDR3 bases: TGTGCTAGTGGTTTAATTAGGGGCACTGAAGCTTTCTTT.

This clone was detected only a few times. This may arise from a read error, as a much more abundant clone is one base away. Other DNA sequences in the sample encode the same CDR3. The chain recombines TRBV7-3 with TRBJ1-5; D unresolved. Trimming left V 2 bases short and J 1 base short, with 3 bases between. Germline lookup yields CDR1 SGHTA and CDR2 FQGTGA. CDR3 size: 13 residues. CDR3 sequence reads: CASSLDSNQPQHF. In DNA form, the CDR3 reads TGTGCCAGCAGCTTAGACAGCAATCAGCCCCAGCATTTT.

The V and J genes are TRBV4-2 and TRBJ2-7, with TRBD2 matching 13 bases. The trim removed 1 base at V and 3 bases at J, leaving 9 bases unmatched. The CDR3 runs to 18 residues. CDR1 and CDR2 from the germline V gene are LGHNA and YNFKEQ. CDR3 amino acids: CASSQGAGTSGAVYEQYF. CDR3 nucleotide sequence: TGTGCCAGCAGCCAAGGGGCTGGGACTAGCGGGGCCGTCTACGAGCAGTACTTC.

The chain links TRBV6-1 to TRBJ2-1; possibly TRBD2 for D (5 bases). CDR3 length: 12 amino acids. Germline loops: CDR1 MNHNS, CDR2 SASEGT. The V gene lost 6 bases and the J gene lost 4 bases, with 7 bases spanning the gap. CDR3 nucleotide sequence: TGTGCCAGCAGATTAGCGTACAATGAGCAGTTCTTC. As protein: CASRLAYNEQFF.

CDR3 bases: TGTGCCAGCAGACTCCGAAAAGATCAGCCCCAGCATTTT. Translating it yields CASRLRKDQPQHF. The chain couples TRBV6-6 to TRBJ1-5; D remains ambiguous. The CDR3 runs 13 residues. Trimming took 6 bases from V and 5 from J, leaving 11 bases between them. The germline CDR1 and CDR2 sequences are MNHNY and SVGAGI (reference sequence).

The rearrangement joins TRBV2 to TRBJ2-7; 9 bases are shared with TRBD1. In germline, CDR1 is SNHLY, CDR2 FYNNEI. The CDR3 spans 14 residues. V trimming: 6 bases; J trimming: 5 bases; junction bases outside the gene matches: 8. CDR3 DNA sequence: TGTGCCAGCAGCGGGACAGGGTATATCCACGAGCAGTACTTC. Translation: CASSGTGYIHEQYF.

The chain carries TRBV5-5 and TRBJ1-6; D not resolved. V lost 2 bases and J lost 0, with 15 bases in between. Per the germline V gene, CDR1 is SGHKS and CDR2 is YYEKEE (reference sequence). This CDR3 has 18 amino acids. CDR3 in DNA: TGTGCCAGCAGCTTAGGAAGGGCCGGAAGCTCCTATAATTCACCCCTCCACTTT. Amino acids: CASSLGRAGSSYNSPLHF.

The CDR3 DNA reads TGTGCCTCGAAAAGGGTCTCTGGAAACACCATATATTTT. Its translation: CASKRVSGNTIYF. The rearrangement uses TRBV6-1 and TRBJ1-3, with D unresolved. V was shortened by 11 bases and J by 0 bases, with 11 bases between the two germline ends. The CDR3 has 13 amino acids. CDR1 MNHNS and CDR2 SASEGT come from the germline V gene.

V and J are TRBV5-4 and TRBJ2-3; 9 bases line up with TRBD2. V was pared by 2 bases and J by 4 bases, with 8 bases of the junction left unmatched. Germline CDR1 reads SGHNT; CDR2 reads YYREEE (reference sequence). The CDR3 runs to 16 residues. The CDR3 region has the DNA TGTGCCAGCAGCTTTTCTGGCGGGGGGGCAGCAGATACGCAGTATTTT. Protein product: CASSFSGGGAADTQYF.

V gene TRBV7-9 combines with J gene TRBJ2-7, with 8 bases fitting TRBD1. The CDR3 contains 18 residues. Germline V gene sequence: CDR1 SEHNR, CDR2 FQNEAQ (reference sequence). The V and J ends lost 0 bases and 4 bases, in that order; junction bases with no gene match: 14. The DNA for the CDR3 is TGTGCCAGCAGCTTAGCCGGAGGTGGGGACAGGATCCAATACGAGCAGTACTTC. It encodes CASSLAGGGDRIQYEQYF.

The V call is TRBV5-1, the J call TRBJ2-1; D might be TRBD1 or TRBD2, each matching 5 bases. The V end lost 5 bases, the J end lost 7 bases, and 16 bases lay between the germline ends. The CDR3 totals 14 residues. Germline CDR1 and CDR2: SGHRS and YFSETQ. The CDR3 DNA reads as TGCGCCAGCAGAGTCGGGGACGTAGGAAATGAGCAGTTCTTC. This gives the protein CASRVGDVGNEQFF.

As for this clone: This sample also contains other DNA sequences that code for the same CDR3. The gene calls are TRBV6-5 and TRBJ2-1; D gene unclear. CDR3 size: 13 residues. Germline-derived CDR1 and CDR2 are MNHEY and SVGAGI. Deletions cut 5 bases from V and 2 bases from J, with 7 bases between. This CDR3 is CASSLSTYNEQFF. The DNA for the CDR3 is TGTGCCAGCAGTCTCTCTACCTACAATGAGCAGTTCTTC.

The chain recombines TRBV6-6 with TRBJ1-2; D is ambiguous. The CDR3 loop spans 14 amino acids. The germline V and J ends were trimmed by 0 bases and 9 bases, with 14 bases remaining between them. Germline V gene lookup returns CDR1 MNHNY and CDR2 SVGAGI (reference sequence). CDR3 nucleotides: TGTGCCAGCAGTTACTCGCCAGGCTTTAGAAGCTACACCTTC. It is translated as CASSYSPGFRSYTF.

Worth noting for this clone: This sequence is one base from a far larger clone and is likely a read error. The gene calls are TRBV9 and TRBJ2-2; D is unresolved. CDR1 and CDR2 (germline): SGDLS, YYNGEE. The CDR3 covers 12 residues. Trimming removed 4 bases from V and 6 bases from J, with 7 bases in between. The CDR3 loop is CASSPDSGELFF. CDR3 DNA sequence: TGTGCCAGCAGCCCAGACTCCGGGGAGCTGTTTTTT.

Points on this clone: Other DNA sequences within the sample encode an identical CDR3. The chain links TRBV5-1 to TRBJ2-7; perhaps D is TRBD1 or TRBD2 (6 bases each). Between the trimmed V and J ends, which lost 0 bases and 0 bases, there was a span of 10 bases. The germline V gene has CDR1 SGHRS and CDR2 YFSETQ. This CDR3 contains 15 residues. CDR3 loop: CASSLVPGASYEQYF. Here the CDR3 DNA reads TGCGCCAGCAGCTTGGTTCCGGGGGCCTCCTACGAGCAGTACTTC.

The chain couples TRBV4-1 to TRBJ2-2, with TRBD2 identical over 7 bases. V lost 6 bases to trimming and J lost 1 base; unmatched junction nucleotides: 8. The CDR3 covers 16 residues. Germline CDR1 reads MGHRA; CDR2 reads YSYEKL. CDR3 bases: TGCGCCAGCAGTCTTGTAGCTAGCGGGAACACCGGGGAGCTGTTTTTT. Translated, it gives CASSLVASGNTGELFF.

This clone showed up just a few times. V is TRBV28 and J is TRBJ1-2; D gene uncertain. The CDR3 totals 14 residues. V shed 4 bases and J shed 0 bases, with 9 bases lying between them. Germline V gives CDR1 MDHEN, CDR2 SYDVKM. The DNA of the CDR3 is TGTGCCAGCAGTTCGGGCCGAGCTAACTATGGCTACACCTTC. Its protein is CASSSGRANYGYTF.

The V and J genes are TRBV5-1 and TRBJ2-7, with D unresolved. The CDR3 runs 14 residues. V lost 1 base and J 3 bases, leaving 11 bases between the germline ends. Germline-derived CDR1 and CDR2 are SGHRS and YFSETQ. CDR3 sequence reads: CASSLTVGIYEQYF. The CDR3 DNA reads as TGCGCCAGCAGCTTGACGGTGGGGATCTACGAGCAGTACTTC.

The V and J genes are TRBV4-2 and TRBJ2-5; 8 nucleotides match TRBD2. The CDR3 contains 16 residues. Germline loops: CDR1 LGHNA, CDR2 YNFKEQ. V was clipped by 1 base and J by 0 bases; unmatched bases: 4. This CDR3 reads CASSQGLAGNQETQYF. CDR3 coding DNA: TGTGCCAGCAGCCAAGGATTAGCGGGGAACCAAGAGACCCAGTACTTC.

The CDR3, as DNA: TGTGCCAGCAGTCCGGGGGGGACAGGCTGGACCCAGTACTTC. Protein sequence: CASSPGGTGWTQYF. The chain employs TRBV2 and TRBJ2-5; D might be TRBD1 or TRBD2, each matching 8 bases. The CDR3 runs 14 residues. Trimming stripped 5 bases from V and 7 bases from J, with 17 bases between. CDR1 is SNHLY and CDR2 is FYNNEI in the germline V gene. The variable domain in full, completed from reference TRBV2 and TRBJ2-5, reads EPEVTQTPSHQVTQMGQEVILRCVPISNHLYFYWYRQILGQKVEFLVSFYNNEISEKSEIFDDQFSVERPDGSNFTLKIRSTKLEDSAMYFCASSPGGTGWTQYFGPGTRLLVL.

This sequence joins TRBV19 and TRBJ2-7, with 7 bases aligning to TRBD1. The CDR3 extends over 15 amino acids. The J segment lost 2 bases and the V segment lost 1 base, leaving 5 bases of the junction unmatched. In germline, CDR1 is LNHDA, CDR2 SQIVND (reference sequence). CDR3 bases: TGTGCCAGTAGTATAGGAAGGGGACAGACCTACGAGCAGTACTTC. Its translation: CASSIGRGQTYEQYF. The full variable domain, rest sourced from reference TRBV19 and TRBJ2-7, is DGGITQSPKYLFRKEGQNVTLSCEQNLNHDAMYWYRQDPGQGLRLIYYSQIVNDFQKGDIAEGYSVSREKKESFPLTVTSAQKNPTAFYLCASSIGRGQTYEQYFGPGTRLTVT.

The chain has TRBV5-8 and TRBJ1-2; no clear D. The CDR3 is made up of 14 amino acids. Trimming pared 4 bases from V and 0 bases from J, leaving 10 bases between. Looked up from germline, CDR1 is SGHTS and CDR2 is YDEGEE. The CDR3 coding sequence is TGTGCCAGCAGCCTACCGGGGTCTAACTATGGCTACACCTTC. Translated, it gives CASSLPGSNYGYTF. The full variable domain, with the rest looked up from reference TRBV5-8 and TRBJ1-2, is EAGVTQSPTHLIKTRGQQATLRCSPISGHTSVYWYQQALGLGLQFLLWYDEGEERNRGNFPPRFSGRQFPNYSSELNVNALELEDSALYLCASSLPGSNYGYTFGSGTRLTVV.

The V gene is TRBV29-1, the J gene TRBJ1-1; D ambiguous. The CDR3 loop spans 12 amino acids. The ends were cut back, 2 bases at V and 11 bases at J, with 15 bases in the middle. The germline V gene has CDR1 SQVTM and CDR2 ANQGSEA. This CDR3 is CSVESDGQIAFF. The CDR3, as DNA: TGCAGCGTTGAATCGGACGGTCAAATCGCTTTCTTT.

The gene calls are TRBV18 and TRBJ1-1; D may be TRBD1 (6 bases). Trimming cost V 2 bases and J 0 bases, with 13 bases left between them. This CDR3 spans 16 amino acids. The germline gives CDR1 KGHSH, CDR2 LQKENI. The CDR3 nucleotides are TGTGCCAGCTCACCAAGGGGGGTCGCCCTGAACACTGAAGCTTTCTTT. It encodes CASSPRGVALNTEAFF.